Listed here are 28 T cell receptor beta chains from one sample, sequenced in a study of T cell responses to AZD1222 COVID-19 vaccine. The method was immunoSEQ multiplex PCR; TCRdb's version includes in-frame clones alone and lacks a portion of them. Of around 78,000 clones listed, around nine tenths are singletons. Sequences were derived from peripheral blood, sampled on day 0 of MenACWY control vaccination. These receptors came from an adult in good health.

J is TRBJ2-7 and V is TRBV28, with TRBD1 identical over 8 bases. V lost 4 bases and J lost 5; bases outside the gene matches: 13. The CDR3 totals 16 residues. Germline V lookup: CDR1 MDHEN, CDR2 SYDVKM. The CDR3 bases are TGTGCCAGCAGTTCCCTCCAAGGGACAGGTCCCGACGAGCAGTACTTC. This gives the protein CASSSLQGTGPDEQYF.

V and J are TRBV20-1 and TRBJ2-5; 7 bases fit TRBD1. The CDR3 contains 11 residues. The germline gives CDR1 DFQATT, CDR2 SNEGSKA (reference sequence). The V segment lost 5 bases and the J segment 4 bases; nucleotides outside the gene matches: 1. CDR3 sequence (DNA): TGCAGTGCTGACAGGGTAGAGACCCAGTACTTC. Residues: CSADRVETQYF.

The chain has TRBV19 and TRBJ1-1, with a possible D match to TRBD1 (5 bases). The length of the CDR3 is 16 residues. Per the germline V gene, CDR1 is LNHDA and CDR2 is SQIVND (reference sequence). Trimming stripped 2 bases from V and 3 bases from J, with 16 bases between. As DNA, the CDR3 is TGTGCCAGTAGTATAAGGGACGGCCCTAGGGACACTGAAGCTTTCTTT. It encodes CASSIRDGPRDTEAFF.

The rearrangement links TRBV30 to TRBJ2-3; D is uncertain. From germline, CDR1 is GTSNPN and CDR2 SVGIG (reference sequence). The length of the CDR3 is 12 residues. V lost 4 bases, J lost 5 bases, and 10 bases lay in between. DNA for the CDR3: TGTGCCTGGACGACCGCCGGAGATACGCAGTATTTT. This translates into CAWTTAGDTQYF.

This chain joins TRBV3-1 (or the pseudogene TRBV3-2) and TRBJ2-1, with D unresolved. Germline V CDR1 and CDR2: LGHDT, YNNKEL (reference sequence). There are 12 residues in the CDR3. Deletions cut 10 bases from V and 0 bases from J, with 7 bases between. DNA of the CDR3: TGTGCCACTCTGAGCTCCTACAATGAGCAGTTCTTC. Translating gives CATLSSYNEQFF.

The CDR3 DNA sequence: TGTGCCAGCAGCGTAGGTCCGAACACCGGGGAGCTGTTTTTT. It translates to CASSVGPNTGELFF. The chain recombines TRBV9 with TRBJ2-2; D not resolved. Germline CDR1 SGDLS, CDR2 YYNGEE. Between the trimmed V and J ends, which lost 0 bases and 0 bases, there was a span of 3 bases. The CDR3 sequence is 14 residues long.

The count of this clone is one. CDR3 sequence: CASFDRGINEQYF. In nucleotides, the CDR3 is TGCGCCAGTTTTGACAGGGGTATCAACGAGCAGTACTTC. This chain uses TRBV5-1 with TRBJ2-7, with TRBD1 identical over 8 bases. The CDR3 runs to 13 residues. Germline CDR1 is SGHRS and CDR2 is YFSETQ. After removal of 8 bases from V and 5 bases from J, the junction contained 9 bases not matched to a gene.

As DNA, the CDR3 is TGTGCCAGCAGTATTACCGCCCGGGGTTACGAGCAGTACTTC. Protein sequence: CASSITARGYEQYF. V and J are TRBV27 and TRBJ2-7; possibly TRBD2 for D (5 bases). V gave up 5 bases and J gave up 4 bases, with 15 bases separating them. There are 14 residues in the CDR3. The germline CDR1 and CDR2 sequences are MNHEY and SMNVEV (reference sequence).

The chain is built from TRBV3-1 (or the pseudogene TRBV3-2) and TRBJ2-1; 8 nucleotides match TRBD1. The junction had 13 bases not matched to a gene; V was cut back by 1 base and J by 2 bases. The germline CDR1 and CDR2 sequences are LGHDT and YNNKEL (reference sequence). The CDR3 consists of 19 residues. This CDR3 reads CASSQGPRGPSDPYNEQFF. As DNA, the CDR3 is TGTGCCAGCAGCCAAGGCCCCAGGGGGCCCAGCGACCCCTACAATGAGCAGTTCTTC.

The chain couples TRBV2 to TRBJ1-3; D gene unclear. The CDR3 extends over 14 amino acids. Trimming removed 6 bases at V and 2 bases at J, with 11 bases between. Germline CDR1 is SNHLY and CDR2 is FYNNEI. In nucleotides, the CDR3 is TGTGCCAGCAGCCAGGCCAGGACTGGAAACACCATATATTTT. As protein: CASSQARTGNTIYF.

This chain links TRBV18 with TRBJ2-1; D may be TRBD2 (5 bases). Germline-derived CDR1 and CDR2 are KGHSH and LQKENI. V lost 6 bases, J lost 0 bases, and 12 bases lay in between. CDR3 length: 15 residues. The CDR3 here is CASSIDYSSYNEQFF. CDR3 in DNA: TGTGCCAGCTCGATTGACTATAGCTCCTACAATGAGCAGTTCTTC.

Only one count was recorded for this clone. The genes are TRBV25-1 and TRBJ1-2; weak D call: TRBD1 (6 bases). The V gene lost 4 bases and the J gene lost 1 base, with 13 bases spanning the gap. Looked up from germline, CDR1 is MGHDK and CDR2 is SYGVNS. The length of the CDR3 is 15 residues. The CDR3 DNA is TGTGCCAGCAGTGGAGGGGACACCCTTAACTATGGCTACACCTTC. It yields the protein CASSGGDTLNYGYTF.

CDR3 amino acids: CASSLLAPYEQYF. Here the CDR3 DNA reads TGTGCCAGCAGCCTGCTAGCCCCCTACGAGCAGTACTTC. The chain couples TRBV7-8 to TRBJ2-7; maybe TRBD2 (5 bases). Trimming removed 5 bases from V and 2 bases from J, with 10 bases in between. Germline loops: CDR1 SGHVS, CDR2 FQNEAQ. This CDR3 region has 13 residues.

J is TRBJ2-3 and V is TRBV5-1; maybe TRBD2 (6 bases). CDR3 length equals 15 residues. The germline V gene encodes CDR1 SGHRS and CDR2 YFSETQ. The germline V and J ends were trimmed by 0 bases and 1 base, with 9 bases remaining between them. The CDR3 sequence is CASSLAGGGTDTQYF. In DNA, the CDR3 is TGCGCCAGCAGCTTGGCCGGGGGAGGCACAGATACGCAGTATTTT.

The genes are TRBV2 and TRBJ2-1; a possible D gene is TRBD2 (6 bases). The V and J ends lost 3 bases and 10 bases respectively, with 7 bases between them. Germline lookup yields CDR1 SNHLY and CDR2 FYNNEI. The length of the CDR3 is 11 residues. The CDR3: CASSEAGEQFF. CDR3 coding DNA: TGTGCCAGCAGTGAGGCGGGAGAGCAGTTCTTC.

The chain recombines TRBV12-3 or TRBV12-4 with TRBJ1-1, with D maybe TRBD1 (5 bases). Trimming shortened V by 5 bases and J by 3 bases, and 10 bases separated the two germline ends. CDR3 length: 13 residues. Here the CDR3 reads CASSLQGYTEAFF. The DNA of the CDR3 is TGTGCCAGCAGTCTTCAGGGTTACACTGAAGCTTTCTTT.

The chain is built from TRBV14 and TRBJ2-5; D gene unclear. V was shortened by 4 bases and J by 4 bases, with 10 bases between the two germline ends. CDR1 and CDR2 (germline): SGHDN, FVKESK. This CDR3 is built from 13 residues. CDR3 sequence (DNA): TGTGCCAGCAGCCCCTGGACGGGAGAGACCCAGTACTTC. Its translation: CASSPWTGETQYF.

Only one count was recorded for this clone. The CDR3 sequence is CASSLQAVSTEAFF. The CDR3 DNA sequence: TGCGCCAGCAGCTTGCAAGCAGTTAGCACTGAAGCTTTCTTT. The chain recombines TRBV5-1 with TRBJ1-1; D gene uncertain. There are 14 residues in the CDR3. The V gene lost 1 base and the J gene lost 4 bases, with 11 bases spanning the gap. In germline, CDR1 is SGHRS, CDR2 YFSETQ.

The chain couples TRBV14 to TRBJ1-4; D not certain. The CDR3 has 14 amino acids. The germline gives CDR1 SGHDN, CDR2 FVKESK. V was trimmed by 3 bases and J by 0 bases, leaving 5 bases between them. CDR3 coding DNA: TGTGCCAGCAGCCACCTCGCAACTAATGAAAAACTGTTTTTT. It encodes CASSHLATNEKLFF.

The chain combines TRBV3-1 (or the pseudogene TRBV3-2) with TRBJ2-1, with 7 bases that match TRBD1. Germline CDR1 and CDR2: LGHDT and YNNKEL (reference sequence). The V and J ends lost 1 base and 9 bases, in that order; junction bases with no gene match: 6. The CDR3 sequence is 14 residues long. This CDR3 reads CASSQGQGVSEQFF. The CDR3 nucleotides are TGTGCCAGCAGCCAAGGACAGGGAGTCTCTGAGCAGTTCTTC.

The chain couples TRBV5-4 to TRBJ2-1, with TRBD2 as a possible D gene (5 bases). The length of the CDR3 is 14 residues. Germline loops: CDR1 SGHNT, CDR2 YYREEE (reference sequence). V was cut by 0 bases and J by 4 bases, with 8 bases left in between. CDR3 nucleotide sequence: TGTGCCAGCAGCTTGGCCGGGGAATACAATGAGCAGTTCTTC. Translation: CASSLAGEYNEQFF.

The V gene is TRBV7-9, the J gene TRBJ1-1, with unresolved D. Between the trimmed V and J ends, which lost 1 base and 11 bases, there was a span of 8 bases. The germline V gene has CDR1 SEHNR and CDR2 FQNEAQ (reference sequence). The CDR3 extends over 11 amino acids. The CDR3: CASSLVERAFF. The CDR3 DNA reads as TGTGCCAGCAGCTTAGTAGAAAGGGCTTTCTTT.

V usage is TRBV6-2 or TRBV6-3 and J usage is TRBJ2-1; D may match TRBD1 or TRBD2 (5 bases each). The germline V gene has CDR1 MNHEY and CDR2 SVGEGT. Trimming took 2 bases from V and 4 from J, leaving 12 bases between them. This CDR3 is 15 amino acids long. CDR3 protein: CASSYAAGSYNEQFF. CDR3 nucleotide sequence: TGTGCCAGCAGTTACGCGGCAGGGAGTTACAATGAGCAGTTCTTC.

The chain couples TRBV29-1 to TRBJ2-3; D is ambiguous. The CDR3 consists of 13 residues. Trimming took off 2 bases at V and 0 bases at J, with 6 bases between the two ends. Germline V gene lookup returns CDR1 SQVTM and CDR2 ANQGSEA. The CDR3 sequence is CSVETPSTDTQYF. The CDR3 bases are TGCAGCGTTGAAACTCCCAGCACAGATACGCAGTATTTT.

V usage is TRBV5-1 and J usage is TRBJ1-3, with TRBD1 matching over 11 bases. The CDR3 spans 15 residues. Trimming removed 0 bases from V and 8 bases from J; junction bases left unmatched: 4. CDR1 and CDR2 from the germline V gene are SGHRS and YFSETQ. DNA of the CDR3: TGCGCCAGCAGCTTGGAAGGACAGGGGGCTGACACCATATATTTT. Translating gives CASSLEGQGADTIYF.

CDR3 sequence (DNA): TGTGCCAGCAGTCCAAGCGGGAGCAATCAGCCCCAGCATTTT. Protein product: CASSPSGSNQPQHF. This chain links TRBV27 with TRBJ1-5; no clear D gene. The germline V gene encodes CDR1 MNHEY and CDR2 SMNVEV (reference sequence). The germline V and J ends were trimmed by 5 bases and 1 base, with 9 bases remaining between them. The CDR3 runs 14 residues.

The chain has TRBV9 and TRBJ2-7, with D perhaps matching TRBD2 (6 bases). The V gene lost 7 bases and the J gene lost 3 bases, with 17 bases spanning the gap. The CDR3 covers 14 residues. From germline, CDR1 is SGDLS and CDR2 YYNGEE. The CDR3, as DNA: TGTGCCAGCTCCCAGCGGGCGATGGACTACGAGCAGTACTTC. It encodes CASSQRAMDYEQYF.

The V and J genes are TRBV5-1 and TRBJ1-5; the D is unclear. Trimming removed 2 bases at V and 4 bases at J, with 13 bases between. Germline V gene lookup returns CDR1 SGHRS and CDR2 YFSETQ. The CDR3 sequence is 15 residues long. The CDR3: CASSLDGSKNQPQHF. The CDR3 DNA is TGCGCCAGCAGCTTAGACGGATCAAAAAATCAGCCCCAGCATTTT.